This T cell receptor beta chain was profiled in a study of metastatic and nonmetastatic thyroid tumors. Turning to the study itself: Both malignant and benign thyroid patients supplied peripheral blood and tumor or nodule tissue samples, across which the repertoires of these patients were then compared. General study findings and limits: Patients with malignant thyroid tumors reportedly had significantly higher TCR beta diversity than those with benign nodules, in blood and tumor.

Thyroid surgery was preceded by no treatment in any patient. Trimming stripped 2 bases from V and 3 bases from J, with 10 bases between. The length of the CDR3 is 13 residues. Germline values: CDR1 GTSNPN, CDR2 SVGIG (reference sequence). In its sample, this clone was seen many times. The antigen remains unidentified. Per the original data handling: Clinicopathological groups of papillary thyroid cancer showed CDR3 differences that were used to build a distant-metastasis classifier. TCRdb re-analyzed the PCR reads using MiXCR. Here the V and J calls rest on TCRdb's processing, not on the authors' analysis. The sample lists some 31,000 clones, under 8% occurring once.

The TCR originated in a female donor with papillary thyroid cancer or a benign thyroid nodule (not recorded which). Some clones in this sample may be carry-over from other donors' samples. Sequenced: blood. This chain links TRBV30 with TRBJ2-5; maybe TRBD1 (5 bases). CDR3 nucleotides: TGTGCCTGGAGTTGGGGCAGGGAAGAGACCCAGTACTTC. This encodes CAWSWGREETQYF.